The 10 T cell receptor beta chains reported below all come from one sample, sequenced in a study of T cells in Graves' hyperthyroidism and ophthalmopathy. The investigators amplified TCR beta CDR3 regions from RNA transcripts. During a first-round RT-PCR of the TCR CDR3, the HTBI primer set was used. TCRdb passed the multiplex PCR reads through MiXCR, listing each CDR3 protein once. The repertoire consists of hundreds of thousands of distinct CDR3 sequences, with 25% occurring once and the leading ten covering about 30%. The source material was blood. The receptors come from a middle-aged man with Graves' hyperthyroidism that later progressed to Graves' ophthalmopathy.

This clonotype showed up many times. The rearrangement uses TRBV20-1 and TRBJ1-1; 12 bases map to TRBD1. V dropped 7 bases and J dropped 1; count of bases not matched to a gene: 4. This CDR3 is built from 14 residues. Germline V gives CDR1 DFQATT, CDR2 SNEGSKA (reference sequence). The CDR3 sequence: CSVGQGATNTEAFF. Written as DNA, the CDR3 is TGCAGTGTGGGACAGGGGGCCACGAACACTGAAGCTTTCTTT.

This clonotype was seen ten or more times. The chain carries TRBV25-1 and TRBJ2-5; D unresolved. Trimming pared 8 bases from V and 1 base from J, leaving 11 bases between. Germline V gives CDR1 MGHDK, CDR2 SYGVNS. CDR3 size: 13 residues. The CDR3 loop reads CASAWNIQETQYF. Written as DNA, the CDR3 is TGTGCCAGCGCCTGGAACATCCAAGAGACCCAGTACTTC.

This clonotype was detected ten times or more. J is TRBJ2-2 and V is TRBV25-1, with unresolved D. Trimming stripped 2 bases from V and 1 base from J, with 8 bases between. CDR3 length: 15 amino acids. Germline V CDR1 and CDR2: MGHDK, SYGVNS. CDR3 amino acids: CASSEAVLNTGELFF. The CDR3 DNA follows: TGTGCCAGCAGTGAAGCTGTCCTGAACACCGGGGAGCTGTTTTTT.

This clonotype has at least ten counts. The chain has TRBV27 and TRBJ1-5; D possibly corresponds to TRBD1 (5 bases). V was clipped by 5 bases and J by 5 bases, with 13 bases between them. Germline CDR1 and CDR2: MNHEY and SMNVEV (reference sequence). The length of the CDR3 is 14 residues. CDR3 amino acids: CASSPQVWDQPQHF. The CDR3 coding sequence is TGTGCCAGCAGTCCACAGGTCTGGGATCAGCCCCAGCATTTT.

Many counts were recorded for this clonotype. The J gene is TRBJ1-2, the V gene TRBV5-1; TRBD1 matches at 8 bases. The CDR3 covers 13 residues. In germline, CDR1 is SGHRS, CDR2 YFSETQ. V shed 4 bases, J shed 8 bases, and the junction held 7 bases outside the gene matches. DNA of the CDR3: TGCGCCAGCAGCGCTAGGACAGGGCACGGCTACACCTTC. It translates to CASSARTGHGYTF.

The table lists this clonotype with many counts. The V and J genes are TRBV11-2 and TRBJ2-7, with D perhaps TRBD2 (6 bases). Germline V gene lookup returns CDR1 SGHAT and CDR2 FQNNGV. The CDR3 covers 14 residues. V was trimmed by 1 base and J by 0 bases, leaving 7 bases between them. This CDR3 is CASSLADYSYEQYF. CDR3 sequence (DNA): TGTGCCAGCAGCTTAGCGGACTACTCCTACGAGCAGTACTTC.

This clonotype was seen repeatedly, ten times or more. CDR3 nucleotide sequence: TGTGCCAGCAGTTACAACCGGGACGGTGCTAACTATGGCTACACCTTC. Translated, it gives CASSYNRDGANYGYTF. The chain has TRBV6-5 and TRBJ1-2; D is perhaps TRBD1 (5 bases). CDR1 MNHEY and CDR2 SVGAGI come from the germline V gene. The CDR3 covers 16 residues. The V end was cut by 2 bases, the J end by 0 bases, with 13 bases between.

This clonotype has ten or more counts. The chain links TRBV5-1 to TRBJ1-2; D is unclear. From germline, CDR1 is SGHRS and CDR2 YFSETQ. This CDR3 is 14 amino acids long. Trimming shortened V by 0 bases and J by 4 bases, and 10 bases separated the two germline ends. The CDR3 here is CASSLAAGRYGYTF. The CDR3 DNA sequence: TGCGCCAGCAGCTTGGCCGCGGGTCGCTATGGCTACACCTTC.

This clonotype came up many times. The J gene is TRBJ2-7, the V gene TRBV27, with TRBD2 matching 14 bases. The CDR3 length is 15 residues. Germline CDR1 reads MNHEY; CDR2 reads SMNVEV (reference sequence). V trimming: 10 bases; J trimming: 4 bases; junction bases outside the gene matches: 9. Written as DNA, the CDR3 is TGTGCCACCGTAGGGACTAGCGGGAGATCGTACGAGCAGTACTTC. Protein product: CATVGTSGRSYEQYF.

The rearrangement joins TRBV7-9 to TRBJ1-1, with D uncertain. There are 12 residues in the CDR3. V lost 2 bases to trimming and J lost 7 bases, with 8 bases between them. Germline assignment: CDR1 SEHNR and CDR2 FQNEAQ (reference sequence). The CDR3 spells CASSLFSSEAFF. The CDR3 nucleotides read TGTGCCAGCAGCTTATTCAGCAGTGAAGCTTTCTTT.